This T cell receptor beta chain was documented in a study of T cells in Graves' hyperthyroidism and ophthalmopathy. Study-level information: Staff took peripheral blood when the initial diagnosis was made, before any treatment began.

Details on this clonotype: Antigen unknown.

TCR beta CDR3 regions were amplified from RNA. When the TCR CDR3 underwent first-round RT-PCR, the HTBI primer set was used. MiXCR was run by TCRdb on the multiplex PCR reads, yielding one entry per CDR3 protein. This table holds fewer than 700,000 distinct CDR3 sequences, roughly 17% found once. Study observations and caveats: Among thyroid clonotypes expanded above 0.001, most also appeared in blood. The model forecast ophthalmopathy, anticipating it by a median around 6.9 months before onset.

The sequence was collected from a woman between 18 and 29 years old with Graves' ophthalmopathy. The sequenced sample consisted of blood.

The CDR3 region has the DNA TGTGCCAGCAGCTCGCGCCGGGTTGCGGGGAAAAATGAGCAGTTCTTC. Amino acid sequence: CASSSRRVAGKNEQFF. V and J are TRBV9 and TRBJ2-1; D might be TRBD2 (6 bases). Trimming pared 4 bases from V and 7 bases from J, leaving 21 bases between. Germline-derived CDR1 and CDR2 are SGDLS and YYNGEE. CDR3 length: 16 residues.